These T cell receptor beta chains were read from a single sample in a study of early T cells in non-severe SARS-CoV-2 infection. Each CDR3 protein gets one entry after TCRdb re-called the 5' RACE reads with MiXCR. The sample has around 65,000 distinct CDR3 sequences; approximately 12% are singletons. Sequenced here: whole blood, sampled at baseline. The receptors shown here come from an adult who was a healthcare worker with PCR-confirmed SARS-CoV-2 infection or an uninfected control (not recorded which). The CDR3 runs from the conserved cysteine through the conserved F or W. D genes are given only for firm matches. The size entry is marked missing in some rows and otherwise reads once, few, many or a size class.

j_call v_call clone_size d_call cdr3_nt cdr3_aa
TRBJ2-7 TRBV12-3/TRBV12-4 few NA TGTGCCAGCAGTCGTCCGTCGTCCTACGAGCAGTACTTC CASSRPSSYEQYF
TRBJ2-3 TRBV20-1 few NA TGCAGTGCTAGAGATGGGCGGACTAGCACAGATACGCAGTATTTT CSARDGRTSTDTQYF
TRBJ1-6 TRBV7-2 NA NA TGTGCCAGCAGCTACCGGGACATCTCATCACCCCTCCACTTT CASSYRDISSPLHF
TRBJ2-6 TRBV18 NA TRBD1 TGTGCCAGCTCACCGCGGACAGGGTCTGGGGCCAACGTCCTGACTTTC CASSPRTGSGANVLTF
TRBJ2-1 TRBV29-1 many TRBD1 TGCAGCGTTACAACAGGGGAGTCTCTCTACAATGAGCAGTTCTTC CSVTTGESLYNEQFF
TRBJ2-4 TRBV27 many TRBD2 TGTGCCAGCAGTCCCCGCCGGGGGGGCGGAAAAAACATTCAGTACTTC CASSPRRGGGKNIQYF
TRBJ1-1 TRBV5-1 many NA TGCGCCAGCAGCTTGGATGGGGAAGGATCGGCTTTCTTT CASSLDGEGSAFF
TRBJ1-2 TRBV20-1 few NA TGCAGTGCTAGACCTAGGACAGTCCTGAACTATGGCTACACCTTC CSARPRTVLNYGYTF
TRBJ2-7 TRBV3-1 NA TRBD2 TGTGCCAGCGGAAGACTGGCTAGCGGTTCCTACGAGCAGTACTTC CASGRLASGSYEQYF
TRBJ2-7 TRBV29-1 many NA TGCAGCGTTGCGGCTAGCGCAAACGAGCAGTACTTC CSVAASANEQYF
TRBJ2-1 TRBV27 few NA TGTGCCAGCAGTGCCGGGCGCAATGAGCAGTTCTTC CASSAGRNEQFF
TRBJ1-1 TRBV7-2 NA NA TGTGCCAGCAGCTTAGCAACAGCTATGAACACTGAAGCTTTCTTT CASSLATAMNTEAFF
TRBJ2-4 TRBV11-2 NA TRBD1 TGTGCCAGCAGCTCAGGGACAGGGAAAAACATTCAGTACTTC CASSSGTGKNIQYF
TRBJ1-3 TRBV6-5 many NA TGTGCCACCACCATAAAACTACCGGGGGTCGGAAACACCATATATTTT CATTIKLPGVGNTIYF
TRBJ2-7 TRBV20-1 few NA TGCAGTTTAAGGAGGGACGCAACCTACGAGCAGTACTTC CSLRRDATYEQYF
TRBJ2-1 TRBV10-3 NA NA TGTGCCATCAGTGACCGGAGGGGGGACAACTACAATGAGCAGTTCTTC CAISDRRGDNYNEQFF
TRBJ1-5 TRBV19 many NA TGTGCCAGTAGTCCTTGGGATCTCGGCAATCAGCCCCAGCATTTT CASSPWDLGNQPQHF
TRBJ1-1 TRBV5-4 few NA TGTGCCAGCAGCTCGGTGGCACAGAACACTGAAGCTTTCTTT CASSSVAQNTEAFF
TRBJ2-7 TRBV19 few TRBD2 TGTGCCAGTAGCTCAAGTCCCTCGACCGGACTAGACTACGAGCAGTACTTC CASSSSPSTGLDYEQYF
TRBJ2-5 TRBV28 NA NA TGTGCCAGCACGGGCAATCTCCAAGAGACCCAGTACTTC CASTGNLQETQYF
TRBJ1-2 TRBV18 NA NA TGTGCCAGCTCACCGGGTGCCGGGACTAAGGACGGCTACACCTTC CASSPGAGTKDGYTF
TRBJ2-7 TRBV3-1 NA NA TGTGCCAGCGCCAGTTTGAACGAGCAGTACTTC CASASLNEQYF
TRBJ1-2 TRBV18 few TRBD1 TGTGCCAGCTCACCGGGGACAGGGAATAGCCCTACCGGCTACACCTTC CASSPGTGNSPTGYTF
TRBJ2-1 TRBV7-8 few NA TGTGCCAGCAGCCAGACCAGGGACCGATACAATGAGCAGTTCTTC CASSQTRDRYNEQFF
TRBJ1-2 TRBV12-3/TRBV12-4 few NA TGTGCCAGCAGTTTTTATGGACCGACTGGCTACACCTTC CASSFYGPTGYTF
TRBJ1-1 TRBV10-1 few NA TGCGCCAGCAGTGCTCAGGGACCGAACACTGAAGCTTTCTTT CASSAQGPNTEAFF
TRBJ2-1 TRBV20-1 NA TRBD2 TGCAGTGCTAGATCTTTAGACTGGACTAGCGGGGACCCTTCCTACAATGAGCAGTTCTTC CSARSLDWTSGDPSYNEQFF
TRBJ2-1 TRBV29-1 NA NA TGCAGCGTTGAAGAATACTCACAAATGCGCAATGAGCAGTTCTTC CSVEEYSQMRNEQFF
TRBJ2-5 TRBV28 few NA TGTGCCAGCGAGGGGTTTTTGGAGACCCAGTACTTC CASEGFLETQYF
TRBJ1-3 TRBV5-4 few TRBD1 TGTGCCAGCAGCCAACAGGGGACTTCTGGAAACACCATATATTTT CASSQQGTSGNTIYF
TRBJ1-1 TRBV29-1 NA NA TGCAGCGTTGGGGATTGGGGGGACACTGAAGCTTTCTTT CSVGDWGDTEAFF
TRBJ2-7 TRBV12-3/TRBV12-4 NA NA TGTGCCAGCAGTTTAAAACAGGGAGTGGAGCAGTACTTC CASSLKQGVEQYF
TRBJ2-1 TRBV20-1 many TRBD1 TGCAGTGCTAGAGATGGGACAGGGTTAAATGAGCAGTTCTTC CSARDGTGLNEQFF
TRBJ2-7 TRBV28 NA NA TGTGCCAGCAGTTCCTCCGTTATACTGTACGAGCAGTACTTC CASSSSVILYEQYF
TRBJ2-5 TRBV11-2 few TRBD2 TGTGCCAGCAGCTTAGAGCGGGAGGGGACCCAGTACTTC CASSLEREGTQYF
TRBJ1-5 TRBV6-2/TRBV6-3 NA NA TGTGCCAGCAGTTACATAGGTTCTAGCAATCAGCCCCAGCATTTT CASSYIGSSNQPQHF
TRBJ1-6 TRBV28 NA TRBD1 TGTGCCAGCAGCCTCCGGGACAGTTTCTATTCACCCCTCCACTTT CASSLRDSFYSPLHF
TRBJ2-3 TRBV28 NA NA TGTGCCACCTCCCTCACCAGGGGGGCCCGGACAGATACGCAGTATTTT CATSLTRGARTDTQYF
TRBJ2-3 TRBV27 few NA TGTGCCAGCACACTTGGTGGGGGCACAGATACGCAGTATTTT CASTLGGGTDTQYF
TRBJ2-5 TRBV6-2/TRBV6-3 many TRBD2 TGTGCCAGCAGTTACTCTAGCGGGGGACAAGAGACCCAGTACTTC CASSYSSGGQETQYF
TRBJ1-5 TRBV20-1 many NA TGCAGTGCTAGAGGCAGCGACCAGCCCCAGCATTTT CSARGSDQPQHF
TRBJ2-6 TRBV20-1 few TRBD2 TGCAGTGCCAGCGGGGACTCTGGGGCCAACGTCCTGACTTTC CSASGDSGANVLTF
TRBJ2-3 TRBV20-1 NA TRBD2 TGCAGTGCTAGAGTTTTAGCGGGAGGAACGACAGATACGCAGTATTTT CSARVLAGGTTDTQYF
TRBJ2-3 TRBV12-3/TRBV12-4 many NA TGTGCCAGCACCTACTCCGATACGCAGTATTTT CASTYSDTQYF
TRBJ2-1 TRBV20-1 NA TRBD1 TGCAGTGCTAGAGGAGACAGGGGATTCTTC CSARGDRGFF
TRBJ2-1 TRBV6-2/TRBV6-3 NA NA TGTGCCAGCAGTCCCCCAGGGAGCTCCTACAATGAGCAGTTCTTC CASSPPGSSYNEQFF
TRBJ2-7 TRBV14 NA NA TGTGCCAGCAGCCAAGCTGTGGCAGGCAACGAGCAGTACTTC CASSQAVAGNEQYF
TRBJ2-5 TRBV24-1 NA NA TGTGCCGTGGCGGCCCAAGAGACCCAGTACTTC CAVAAQETQYF
TRBJ2-3 TRBV7-6 few NA TGTGCCAGCAGCGGGCACTTGAGCACAGATACGCAGTATTTT CASSGHLSTDTQYF